The 13 T cell receptor beta chains below come from one sample, sequenced in a study of blood T cell repertoires in COVID-19. Produced via immunoSEQ multiplex PCR; TCRdb's table is partial and in-frame only. This sample has around 250,000 clones, with approximately 83% found just once. The sequencing sample was made of PBMCs or T cells enriched from blood (not recorded which). The receptors stem from a woman between 45 and 60 years old who had recovered from COVID-19.

CDR3 sequence reads: CASRWDSNTDTQYF. As DNA, the CDR3 is TGTGCCAGCAGATGGGACAGCAACACAGATACGCAGTATTTT. This rearrangement joins TRBV11-2 to TRBJ2-3; 7 positions agree with TRBD1. V shed 6 bases and J 2 bases; nucleotides not matched to a gene: 5. CDR3 length: 14 residues. CDR1 SGHAT and CDR2 FQNNGV come from the germline V gene. The full variable domain, in which reference TRBV11-2 and TRBJ2-3 provide the parts outside the CDR3, is EAGVAQSPRYKIIEKRQSVAFWCNPISGHATLYWYQQILGQGPKLLIQFQNNGVVDDSQLPKDRFSAERLKGVDSTLKIQPAKLEDSAVYLCASRWDSNTDTQYFGPGTRLTVL.

Only one count was recorded for this clone. The gene calls are TRBV27 and TRBJ1-6; D not resolved. Germline V gives CDR1 MNHEY, CDR2 SMNVEV (reference sequence). CDR3 length: 12 residues. Deletions cut 5 bases from V and 6 bases from J, with 5 bases between. As DNA, the CDR3 is TGTGCCAGCAGTCCGGTTAATTCACCCCTCCACTTT. Its protein product is CASSPVNSPLHF.

The CDR3 DNA is TGTGCCAGCAGTCGGGCGGGGCCTAATGAAAAACTGTTTTTT. Protein: CASSRAGPNEKLFF. V usage is TRBV6-5 and J usage is TRBJ1-4; D is perhaps TRBD1 (5 bases). V was pared by 5 bases and J by 3 bases, with 10 bases between. CDR1 and CDR2 (germline): MNHEY, SVGAGI. The CDR3 loop spans 14 amino acids.

This chain uses TRBV5-8 with TRBJ2-7; 8 bases match TRBD1. V dropped 4 bases and J dropped 6; count of bases not matched to a gene: 9. Germline V gives CDR1 SGHTS, CDR2 YDEGEE. This CDR3 is 14 amino acids long. CDR3 amino acids: CASSPDRGSREQYF. The CDR3 region has the DNA TGTGCCAGCAGCCCAGACAGGGGTTCTCGCGAGCAGTACTTC. Together with reference TRBV5-8 and TRBJ2-7, the CDR3 gives the full variable domain: EAGVTQSPTHLIKTRGQQATLRCSPISGHTSVYWYQQALGLGLQFLLWYDEGEERNRGNFPPRFSGRQFPNYSSELNVNALELEDSALYLCASSPDRGSREQYFGPGTRLTVT.

This clone was observed once. The chain couples TRBV24-1 to TRBJ2-7; no reliable D call. The germline gives CDR1 KGHDR, CDR2 SFDVKD. This CDR3 region has 14 residues. V was pared by 3 bases and J by 5 bases, with 13 bases between. The CDR3 sequence is CATSDPGRTDEQYF. The CDR3 nucleotides are TGTGCCACCAGTGATCCGGGTAGAACTGACGAGCAGTACTTC.

The chain employs TRBV3-1 (or the pseudogene TRBV3-2) and TRBJ1-1, with D possibly being TRBD1 (5 bases). Looked up from germline, CDR1 is LGHDT and CDR2 is YNNKEL (reference sequence). Trimming took 7 bases from V and 3 from J, leaving 12 bases between them. CDR3 length: 13 residues. The CDR3 DNA reads TGTGCCAGCAACTTAGGGGAAGACACTGAAGCTTTCTTT. Its translation is CASNLGEDTEAFF.

This chain connects TRBV5-4 to TRBJ1-6; D gene uncertain. Germline V CDR1 and CDR2: SGHNT, YYREEE (reference sequence). V lost 0 bases and J lost 5, with 12 bases in between. This CDR3 region has 16 residues. The DNA for the CDR3 is TGTGCCAGCAGCTTGGTTTCCGGGGTGGATAATTCACCCCTCCACTTT. As protein: CASSLVSGVDNSPLHF.

The chain joins TRBV11-2 to TRBJ2-7; perhaps TRBD1 as D (6 bases). V lost 1 base to trimming and J lost 3 bases, with 10 bases between them. Germline V gene data show CDR1 as SGHAT and CDR2 as FQNNGV. The CDR3 consists of 14 residues. In DNA, the CDR3 is TGTGCCAGCAGCTTAGCAGGGGCAGACTACGAGCAGTACTTC. Translated, it gives CASSLAGADYEQYF.

The CDR3 reads CASSRGLAGGPPGELFF. As DNA, the CDR3 is TGTGCCAGCAGCCGGGGACTAGCGGGAGGGCCCCCCGGGGAGCTGTTTTTT. This chain uses TRBV7-9 with TRBJ2-2, with TRBD2 matching 16 bases. The germline CDR1 and CDR2 sequences are SEHNR and FQNEAQ (reference sequence). The CDR3 has 17 residues. The junction had 6 bases not matched to a gene; V was cut back by 5 bases and J by 6 bases.

The chain recombines TRBV7-8 with TRBJ1-5; TRBD1 is a possible D gene (6 bases). The germline V gene has CDR1 SGHVS and CDR2 FQNEAQ. The ends were cut back, 3 bases at V and 7 bases at J, with 16 bases in the middle. CDR3 length: 15 residues. The CDR3 DNA sequence: TGTGCCAGCAGCTTCCTCGGGGGGGCGCCGCAGCCCCAGCATTTT. This translates into CASSFLGGAPQPQHF.

This chain joins TRBV28 and TRBJ2-7; 8 positions match TRBD2. CDR3 length: 15 amino acids. Germline CDR1 and CDR2: MDHEN and SYDVKM. Trimming removed 5 bases from V and 3 bases from J; junction bases left unmatched: 9. CDR3 in amino acids: CASSRPGTSRYEQYF. For the CDR3, the DNA is TGTGCCAGCAGTCGCCCGGGGACTAGTCGCTACGAGCAGTACTTC.

The genes are TRBV19 and TRBJ2-1; 9 bases are shared with TRBD2. Trimming took 3 bases from V and 0 from J; bases not matched to a gene: 15. The length of the CDR3 is 20 residues. CDR1 and CDR2 (germline): LNHDA, SQIVND (reference sequence). The CDR3 protein is CASSMTASGTHRSSYNEQFF. CDR3 nucleotide sequence: TGTGCCAGTAGTATGACGGCTAGCGGGACCCACCGGAGCTCCTACAATGAGCAGTTCTTC.

As concerns this clone: An end of the junction differs from the germline gene, which may be a read error. This chain joins TRBV7-7 and TRBJ1-3; 8 nucleotides line up with TRBD1. The CDR3 spans 17 residues. Germline V gene lookup returns CDR1 SSHAT and CDR2 FNYEAQ (reference sequence). CDR3: CASSSSPQGASGNTIYF. The CDR3 coding sequence is TGTGCTAGCAGCTCATCCCCCCAGGGGGCATCTGGAAACACCATATATTTT. The complete variable domain, with remaining parts taken from reference TRBV7-7 and TRBJ1-3, reads GAGVSQSPRYKVTKRGQDVTLRCDPISSHATLYWYQQALGQGPEFLTYFNYEAQPDKSGLPSDRFSAERPEGSISTLTIQRTEQRDSAMYRCASSSSPQGASGNTIYFGEGSWLTVV.